This T cell receptor beta chain was captured in a study of blood T cell repertoires in COVID-19 (dated by TCRdb to between 2020 and 2021). Some background on the complete study: Collaborator samples came from the United States, Italy and Spain and covered acute and convalescent phases of COVID-19. The prospective study material was composed of cDNA or gDNA derived from T cells, B-cell-depleted T cells, or PBMCs. Deeply sampled blood TCRbeta repertoires from subjects exposed to, actively infected with, or recovered from COVID-19 were included in the dataset. The repertoires were released in a freely available public database intended as a resource for research on the immune response to SARS-CoV-2. Samples were obtained from the ongoing ImmuneRACE study (first 160 participants) and from 1,254 subjects provided by 6 global collaborators. Sample metadata almost always included a de-identified subject ID, COVID-19 status, age in years and sex. HLA class I and class II types, where available, came from metadata supplied by the sample provider rather than from assay-based typing.

What the research found in general, with its limitations: The quantity of clinical and demographic metadata differed by source and by participant and was supplied without curation.

One collaborating source in Seattle enrolled patients while the patients were actively infected and followed the patients over time throughout the course of disease. The collaborating institutions used their own protocols to collect whole blood in K2EDTA tubes. Collaborator samples were shipped for TCRbeta analysis as frozen whole blood, isolated PBMCs, or DNA extracted from either sample type. Notes on this clone: Its antigen is not yet known. Within one base of it there is no much larger clone, and no base qualities were kept. Other DNA variants within this sample encode the same CDR3.

TCRbeta CDR3 regions were amplified from genomic DNA using the immunoSEQ Assay, a bias-controlled multiplex PCR. In the authors' own workflow: The number of nucleated cells in each sample was estimated from the amplification of reference gene primers within the assay. To quantify the absolute abundance of each unique TCRbeta CDR3 rearrangement, sequence reads were collapsed and filtered. For each sample, productive Simpson clonality was calculated by taking the square root of Simpson's diversity index across productive rearrangements. TCRdb obtained this table from immuneACCESS and retained in-frame rearrangements with V and J assigned. These tables miss some clones; where compared with another copy, unresolved V genes account for less than half of the shortfall, and the remainder is unexplained. V and J calls plus clone size are reproduced from that table; the DNA served to infer D and trimming. This sample is represented by some 200,000 clones; approximately 85% of them were singletons. About 2.5% of the sample is taken by the ten largest.

Per the germline V gene (reference sequence), SEHNR is the CDR1 and FQNEAQ is the CDR2. The CDR3 sequence holds 12 residues, the cysteine and phenylalanine included. Of all the DNA, just the CDR3 is kept, 36 bases in frame from base 1. The V end loses 2 bases and the J end loses 3 bases, and a stretch of 5 bases separates them. The chain joins TRBV7-9 to TRBJ2-7; the D gene lacks a confident call. This sequence was found in a woman aged 70-85 years with COVID-19, enrolled during active disease. Source material: peripheral blood. The nucleotide sequence reads as follows: TGTGCCAGCAGCTTAAGGAGCTACGAGCAGTACTTC. Its translation reads: CASSLRSYEQYF.